This is a list of T cell receptor beta chains from one sample in a study of blood T cell repertoires in COVID-19. This table comes from immunoSEQ multiplex PCR, and its TCRdb copy is limited to in-frame clones, with some not included. The sample lists about 280,000 clones, nearly 90% seen once, with 9.4% in the top ten. Material for sequencing was peripheral blood. These receptors were obtained from a man aged 18 to 29 with active or convalescent COVID-19. Both conserved end residues are part of each CDR3.

v_call	j_call	cdr3_aa
TRBV27	TRBJ2-2	CASSTGFDTGELFF
TRBV7-9	TRBJ1-2	CASSLGGQTYTF
TRBV9	TRBJ2-7	CASSVGGDEQYF
TRBV6-4	TRBJ1-2	CASSERPNYGYTF
TRBV10-3	TRBJ2-1	CAIEPLGRNEQFF
TRBV19	TRBJ2-7	CASSMIEGHEQYF
TRBV5-1	TRBJ2-7	CASSSYGQASYEQYF
TRBV23-1	TRBJ1-5	CASSQDSVSNQPQHF
TRBV19	TRBJ1-2	CASSPPDSNYGYTF
TRBV4-1	TRBJ2-3	CASSARGGTSTDTQYF
TRBV6-5	TRBJ2-5	CASIKGAGFQETQYF
TRBV7-2	TRBJ2-7	CASSYRQGRYEQYF
TRBV5-1	TRBJ1-2	CASSLDRDSTNGYTF
TRBV27	TRBJ1-1	CASSLKRRGNTEAFF
TRBV25-1	TRBJ1-1	CASSEAAEAFF
TRBV29-1	TRBJ2-7	CSVEGGGYPSYEQYF